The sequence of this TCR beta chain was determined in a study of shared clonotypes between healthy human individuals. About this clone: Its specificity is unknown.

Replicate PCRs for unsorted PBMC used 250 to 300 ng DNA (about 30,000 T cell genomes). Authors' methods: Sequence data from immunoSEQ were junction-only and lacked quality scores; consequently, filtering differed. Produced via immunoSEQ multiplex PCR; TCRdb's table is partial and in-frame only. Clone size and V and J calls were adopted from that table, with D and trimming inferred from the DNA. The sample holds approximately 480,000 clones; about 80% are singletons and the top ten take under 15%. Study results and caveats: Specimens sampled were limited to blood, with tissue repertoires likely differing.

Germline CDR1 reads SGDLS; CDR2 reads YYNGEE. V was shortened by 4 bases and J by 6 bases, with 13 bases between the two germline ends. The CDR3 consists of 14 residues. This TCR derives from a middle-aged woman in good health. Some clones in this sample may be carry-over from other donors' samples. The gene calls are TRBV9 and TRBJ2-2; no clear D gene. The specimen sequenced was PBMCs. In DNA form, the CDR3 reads TGTGCCAGCAGCCCCGTCGATAGCTCCGGGGAGCTGTTTTTT. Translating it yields CASSPVDSSGELFF. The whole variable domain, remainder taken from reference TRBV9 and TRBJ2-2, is DSGVTQTPKHLITATGQRVTLRCSPRSGDLSVYWYQQSLDQGLQFLIQYYNGEERAKGNILERFSAQQFPDLHSELNLSSLELGDSALYFCASSPVDSSGELFFGEGSRLTVL.